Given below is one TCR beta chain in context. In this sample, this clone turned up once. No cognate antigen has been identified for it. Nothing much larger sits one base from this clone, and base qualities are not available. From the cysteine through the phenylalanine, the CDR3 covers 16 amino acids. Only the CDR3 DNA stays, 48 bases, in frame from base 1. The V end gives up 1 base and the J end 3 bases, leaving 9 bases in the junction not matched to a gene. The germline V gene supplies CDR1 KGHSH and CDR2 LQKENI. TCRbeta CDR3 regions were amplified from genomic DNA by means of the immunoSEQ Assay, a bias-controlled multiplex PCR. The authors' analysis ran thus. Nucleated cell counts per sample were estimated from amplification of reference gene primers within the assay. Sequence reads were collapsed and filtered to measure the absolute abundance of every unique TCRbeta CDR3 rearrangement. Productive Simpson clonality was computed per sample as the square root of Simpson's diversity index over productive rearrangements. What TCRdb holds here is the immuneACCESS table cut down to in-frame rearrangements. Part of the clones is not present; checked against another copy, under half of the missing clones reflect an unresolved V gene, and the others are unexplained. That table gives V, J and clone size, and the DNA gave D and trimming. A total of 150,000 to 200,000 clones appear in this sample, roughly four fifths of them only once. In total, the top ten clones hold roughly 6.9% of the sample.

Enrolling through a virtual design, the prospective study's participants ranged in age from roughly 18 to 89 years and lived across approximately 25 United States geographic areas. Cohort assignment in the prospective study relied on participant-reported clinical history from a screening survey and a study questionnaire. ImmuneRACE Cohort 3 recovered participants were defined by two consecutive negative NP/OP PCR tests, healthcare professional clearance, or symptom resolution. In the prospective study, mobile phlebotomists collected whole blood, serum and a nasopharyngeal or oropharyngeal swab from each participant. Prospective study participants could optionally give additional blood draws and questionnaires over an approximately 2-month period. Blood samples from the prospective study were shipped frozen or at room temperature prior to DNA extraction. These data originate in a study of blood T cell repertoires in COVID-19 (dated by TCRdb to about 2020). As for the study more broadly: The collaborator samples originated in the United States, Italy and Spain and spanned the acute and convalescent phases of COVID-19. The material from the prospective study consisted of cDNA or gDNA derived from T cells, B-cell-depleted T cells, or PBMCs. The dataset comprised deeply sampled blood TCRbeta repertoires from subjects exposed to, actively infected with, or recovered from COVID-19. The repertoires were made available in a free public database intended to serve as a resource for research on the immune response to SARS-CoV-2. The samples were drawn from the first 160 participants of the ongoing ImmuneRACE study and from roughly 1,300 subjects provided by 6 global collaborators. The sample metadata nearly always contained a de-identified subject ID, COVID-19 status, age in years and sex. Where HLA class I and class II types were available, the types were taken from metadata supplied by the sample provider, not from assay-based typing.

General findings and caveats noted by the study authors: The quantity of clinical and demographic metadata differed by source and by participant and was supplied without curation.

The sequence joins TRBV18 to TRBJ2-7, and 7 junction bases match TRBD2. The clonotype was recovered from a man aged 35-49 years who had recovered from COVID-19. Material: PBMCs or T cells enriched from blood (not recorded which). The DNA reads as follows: TGTGCCAGCTCACCACTAGTAGGGAGCGGGGTCTACGAGCAGTACTTC. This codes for CASSPLVGSGVYEQYF.